The TCR beta chain described here comes from a study of blood T cell repertoires in COVID-19. Across the whole study: Spain, Italy and the United States supplied samples that represented acute and convalescent COVID-19.

V lost 0 bases and J lost 4; bases outside the gene matches: 1. The length of the CDR3 is 14 residues. CDR1 and CDR2 (germline): LGHNA, YSLEER. In this sample, this clone turned up once. Methods used by the authors: How many nucleated cells were present was estimated from reference gene primer amplification. Profiling relied on immunoSEQ multiplex PCR, and the TCRdb table lists in-frame clones only, not all of them. The V and J calls and clone size were taken over from that table, and D and trimming were inferred from the DNA. The sample yields 88,000 or so clones, around 86% seen once. The sample consisted of peripheral blood. The chain joins TRBV4-3 to TRBJ2-3, with 7 bases identical to TRBD2. The sequence came from a man in his 60s with acute or convalescent COVID-19. Here the CDR3 DNA reads TGCGCCAGCAGCCAAGAGGCGGGGGCAGATACGCAGTATTTT. It yields the protein CASSQEAGADTQYF.